The 10 T cell receptor beta chains given below trace back to one sample, sequenced in a study of cytomegalovirus exposure and HLA in healthy donors. The PCR used 60 Vbeta and 13 Jbeta primers. Repertoires were generated with immunoSEQ multiplex PCR, while TCRdb's copy carries only in-frame clones and drops some. Of about 120,000 clones listed, roughly 70% are singletons. The sequenced sample was PBMCs. These TCRs come from a man aged 25 to 40 in good health and CMV-seronegative.

This chain uses TRBV19 with TRBJ1-1, with a tentative D call TRBD1 (5 bases). Germline loops: CDR1 LNHDA, CDR2 SQIVND (reference sequence). Trimming left V 6 bases short and J 1 base short, with 9 bases between. The CDR3 has 13 residues. As DNA, the CDR3 is TGTGCCAGTAGCCGACAGTGGAACACTGAAGCTTTCTTT. Its protein is CASSRQWNTEAFF.

This clone was observed a few times. The chain has TRBV18 and TRBJ2-5; a weak D match, TRBD2 (6 bases). Trimming left V 6 bases short and J 1 base short, with 15 bases between. The CDR3 is made up of 15 amino acids. From germline, CDR1 is KGHSH and CDR2 LQKENI. In nucleotides, the CDR3 is TGTGCCAGCTCGTCCGCCGGGAGAGTCCAAGAGACCCAGTACTTC. Its translation: CASSSAGRVQETQYF. Drawing the rest from reference TRBV18 and TRBJ2-5, the complete variable domain is NAGVMQNPRHLVRRRGQEARLRCSPMKGHSHVYWYRQLPEEGLKFMVYLQKENIIDESGMPKERFSAEFPKEGPSILRIQQVVRGDSAAYFCASSSAGRVQETQYFGPGTRLLVL.

The chain combines TRBV5-1 with TRBJ2-1, with TRBD2 identical over 9 bases. CDR3 length: 15 residues. Trimming removed 1 base from V and 5 bases from J; junction bases left unmatched: 4. The germline V gene has CDR1 SGHRS and CDR2 YFSETQ. The CDR3, as DNA: TGCGCCAGCAGCTTGACGCGGGGGGGTAACAATGAGCAGTTCTTC. Translated, it gives CASSLTRGGNNEQFF.

In this sample, this clone turned up a few times. The V and J genes are TRBV11-2 and TRBJ2-3; TRBD2 might be the D (6 bases). V was cut by 2 bases and J by 1 base, with 13 bases left in between. The CDR3 contains 16 residues. CDR1 and CDR2 (germline): SGHAT, FQNNGV. The CDR3 protein is CASSLRLTGGTDTQYF. CDR3 coding DNA: TGTGCCAGCAGCTTACGACTAACGGGGGGCACAGATACGCAGTATTTT.

In its sample, this clone was seen a few times. J is TRBJ2-3 and V is TRBV7-2, with 13 bases that match TRBD2. Germline V gene data show CDR1 as SGHTA and CDR2 as FQGNSA. The J segment lost 5 bases and the V segment lost 2 bases, leaving 10 bases of the junction unmatched. The CDR3 loop spans 18 amino acids. The DNA for the CDR3 is TGTGCCAGCAGCTTATCCTATACTAGCGGGGGGGCCAGAGATACGCAGTATTTT. Translation: CASSLSYTSGGARDTQYF.

The chain combines TRBV10-2 with TRBJ2-3; 9 bases are shared with TRBD2. V lost 3 bases and J lost 6; bases outside the gene matches: 7. The CDR3 runs to 15 residues. From germline, CDR1 is WSHSY and CDR2 SAAADI. The CDR3 sequence: CASSEDAGGHDTQYF. The DNA for the CDR3 is TGCGCCAGCAGTGAAGACGCGGGGGGGCACGATACGCAGTATTTT.

This chain joins TRBV7-2 and TRBJ1-3; perhaps TRBD1 as D (5 bases). The CDR3 contains 14 residues. V gave up 5 bases and J gave up 2 bases, with 10 bases separating them. CDR1 SGHTA and CDR2 FQGNSA come from the germline V gene. CDR3 sequence reads: CASSPREPGNTIYF. For the CDR3, the DNA is TGTGCCAGCAGCCCCAGGGAACCTGGAAACACCATATATTTT.

J is TRBJ2-7 and V is TRBV7-2; 7 positions match TRBD1. V lost 5 bases and J lost 3; bases outside the gene matches: 7. The CDR3 has 14 amino acids. Germline V gene sequence: CDR1 SGHTA, CDR2 FQGNSA. CDR3 nucleotide sequence: TGTGCCAGCAGCGACCCGGGACAGATCTACGAGCAGTACTTC. Its protein product is CASSDPGQIYEQYF.

This chain connects TRBV23-1 to TRBJ2-4; weak D call: TRBD1 (6 bases). TRBV23-1 is an ORF, and what it does is uncertain. CDR3 size: 16 residues. Trimming took off 2 bases at V and 5 bases at J, with 16 bases between the two ends. The CDR3 reads CASSQGGPGWENIQYF. The CDR3 DNA reads TGCGCCAGCAGTCAAGGGGGCCCCGGTTGGGAAAACATTCAGTACTTC.

CDR3 coding DNA: TGTGCCAGCAGCTTGAGGTGGAAGAACAGGGGAAACACAGATACGCAGTATTTT. Translation: CASSLRWKNRGNTDTQYF. The V gene is TRBV5-8, the J gene TRBJ2-3; 7 nucleotides align to TRBD1. After removal of 1 base from V and 2 bases from J, the junction contained 13 bases not matched to a gene. The CDR3 spans 18 residues. Looked up from germline, CDR1 is SGHTS and CDR2 is YDEGEE. The full variable domain, in which reference TRBV5-8 and TRBJ2-3 provide the parts outside the CDR3, is EAGVTQSPTHLIKTRGQQATLRCSPISGHTSVYWYQQALGLGLQFLLWYDEGEERNRGNFPPRFSGRQFPNYSSELNVNALELEDSALYLCASSLRWKNRGNTDTQYFGPGTRLTVL.